A single sample gave rise to the 26 T cell receptor beta chains below, sequenced in a study of CD8 T cells in ankylosing spondylitis. Study-level points and caveats: Seemingly characteristic of ankylosing spondylitis blood was a TCR beta motif consisting of about 8 highly homologous variants.

TCRdb reanalysed the 5' RACE reads using MiXCR and keeps one entry per CDR3 protein. The sample yields 350,000 to 450,000 distinct CDR3 sequences, approximately 26% seen once. For these TCRs, the target antigens are not known. Sequencing used blood, either unsorted or a sorted T cell fraction (not recorded which). These receptors came from a male donor with ankylosing spondylitis.

The gene calls are TRBV4-1 and TRBJ1-2, with 9 positions matching TRBD1. Germline values: CDR1 MGHRA, CDR2 YSYEKL. This CDR3 region has 17 residues. V was pared by 2 bases and J by 7 bases, with 14 bases of the junction left unmatched. CDR3 protein: CASSQRMGQGREGGYTF. CDR3 coding DNA: TGCGCCAGCAGCCAACGAATGGGACAGGGTAGGGAGGGTGGCTACACCTTC.

This clonotype was seen a handful of times. V gene TRBV7-9 combines with J gene TRBJ2-5, with D possibly being TRBD1 (5 bases). In germline, CDR1 is SEHNR, CDR2 FQNEAQ (reference sequence). This CDR3 spans 16 amino acids. The V end lost 4 bases, the J end lost 1 base, and 16 bases lay between the germline ends. This CDR3 is CASSSGIRVFQETQYF. CDR3 sequence (DNA): TGTGCCAGCAGCTCCGGTATCAGGGTCTTCCAAGAGACCCAGTACTTC.

The V gene is TRBV20-1, the J gene TRBJ1-2; D is unclear. The germline CDR1 and CDR2 sequences are DFQATT and SNEGSKA (reference sequence). With 6 bases removed from V and 6 bases from J, the gap between germline ends came to 17 bases. CDR3 size: 13 residues. The CDR3 bases are TGCAGTGCCCCAGCCATGGGGTCAAATGGCTACACCTTC. This encodes CSAPAMGSNGYTF.

This clonotype was seen just once. This chain uses TRBV7-8 with TRBJ1-1; 7 nucleotides match TRBD1. Germline CDR1 is SGHVS and CDR2 is FQNEAQ. Trimming removed 1 base from V and 0 bases from J; junction bases left unmatched: 8. CDR3 length: 17 amino acids. CDR3 in amino acids: CASSLVSGGGMNTEAFF. DNA of the CDR3: TGTGCCAGCAGCTTAGTGTCAGGGGGAGGCATGAACACTGAAGCTTTCTTT.

Only a few counts were recorded for this clonotype. The chain employs TRBV6-5 and TRBJ2-1; TRBD1 is a possible D gene (6 bases). This CDR3 has 13 amino acids. V shed 4 bases and J shed 5 bases, with 9 bases lying between them. Germline CDR1 reads MNHEY; CDR2 reads SVGAGI. The CDR3 region has the DNA TGTGCCAGCAGTTTCGCAGGGGACAATGAGCAGTTCTTC. Translating gives CASSFAGDNEQFF.

The chain joins TRBV5-1 to TRBJ2-1; 12 bases map to TRBD2. With 0 bases clipped from V and 4 bases from J, the junction kept 5 bases outside the gene matches. This CDR3 is built from 17 residues. Germline lookup yields CDR1 SGHRS and CDR2 YFSETQ. CDR3 protein: CASSLGLAGAFYNEQFF. The CDR3 DNA sequence: TGCGCCAGCAGCTTGGGACTAGCGGGGGCTTTTTACAATGAGCAGTTCTTC.

V usage is TRBV7-9 and J usage is TRBJ2-3, with D perhaps assigned TRBD1 or TRBD2 (5 bases each). This CDR3 contains 13 residues. V shed 5 bases and J shed 5 bases, with 11 bases lying between them. Per the germline V gene, CDR1 is SEHNR and CDR2 is FQNEAQ (reference sequence). The CDR3 region is CASSPLGGDTQYF. In DNA form, the CDR3 reads TGTGCCAGCAGCCCCCTTGGGGGAGATACGCAGTATTTT.

J is TRBJ2-1 and V is TRBV12-3 or TRBV12-4; the D gene is possibly TRBD2 (5 bases). The CDR3 has 12 amino acids. V lost 6 bases, J lost 10 bases, and 13 bases lay in between. The CDR3 DNA reads as TGTGCCAGCAGCAGCGGATCCTTAGAGCAGTTCTTC. As protein: CASSSGSLEQFF.

This clonotype was counted between two and nine times. The V call is TRBV12-3 or TRBV12-4, the J call TRBJ2-1, with D perhaps TRBD1 (6 bases). The CDR3 totals 16 residues. Trimming stripped 3 bases from V and 0 bases from J, with 12 bases between. The DNA for the CDR3 is TGTGCCAGCAGTTTTTATCAGGGGAGCTCCTACAATGAGCAGTTCTTC. This translates into CASSFYQGSSYNEQFF.

V is TRBV3-1 and J is TRBJ2-1; 8 bases fit TRBD2. The CDR3 sequence is 18 residues long. Germline V gene sequence: CDR1 LGHDT, CDR2 YNNKEL (reference sequence). V trimming: 2 bases; J trimming: 8 bases; junction bases outside the gene matches: 17. CDR3 nucleotide sequence: TGTGCCAGCAGCCAAATTTCCAGCGGGGGTCCGGTGAGTCATGAGCAGTTCTTC. Translated, it gives CASSQISSGGPVSHEQFF.

This clonotype has more than one count but fewer than ten. The genes are TRBV7-2 and TRBJ2-1; 9 positions agree with TRBD2. Per germline, CDR1 SGHTA and CDR2 FQGNSA. The length of the CDR3 is 14 residues. The V segment lost 3 bases and the J segment 8 bases; nucleotides outside the gene matches: 5. The CDR3 spells CASSLAGGPDEQFF. The CDR3 DNA follows: TGTGCCAGCAGCTTGGCGGGAGGGCCGGATGAGCAGTTCTTC. Full variable domain (outside the CDR3, taken from reference TRBV7-2 and TRBJ2-1): GAGVSQSPSNKVTEKGKDVELRCDPISGHTALYWYRQSLGQGLEFLIYFQGNSAPDKSGLPSDRFSAERTGGSVSTLTIQRTQQEDSAVYLCASSLAGGPDEQFFGPGTRLTVL.

This clonotype has a handful of counts. The V gene is TRBV29-1, the J gene TRBJ1-1; 9 bases agree with TRBD1. This CDR3 has 12 amino acids. With 7 bases clipped from V and 3 bases from J, the junction kept 3 bases outside the gene matches. The germline V gene has CDR1 SQVTM and CDR2 ANQGSEA. The CDR3 sequence: CSDRQGDTEAFF. The CDR3 DNA sequence: TGCAGCGATCGACAGGGGGACACTGAAGCTTTCTTT.

The rearrangement joins TRBV5-1 to TRBJ2-7, with a weak D call TRBD1 (6 bases). The CDR3 loop spans 14 amino acids. Germline V CDR1 and CDR2: SGHRS, YFSETQ. Trimming left V 4 bases short and J 1 base short, with 12 bases between. In nucleotides, the CDR3 is TGCGCCAGCAGCCCCCAGACAGGATCCTACGAGCAGTACGTC. Translated, it gives CASSPQTGSYEQYV.

A few counts support this clonotype. The chain links TRBV5-1 to TRBJ2-1, with D perhaps matching TRBD1 (5 bases). This CDR3 contains 14 residues. V gave up 4 bases and J gave up 6 bases, with 14 bases separating them. Germline CDR1 reads SGHRS; CDR2 reads YFSETQ. CDR3 bases: TGCGCCAGCAGCCCGGCTGGGGCTAGCAATGAGCAGTTCTTC. Its translation: CASSPAGASNEQFF.

This clonotype was detected a few times. The chain couples TRBV10-3 to TRBJ1-3; D might be TRBD1 (5 bases). This CDR3 has 16 residues. V was cut by 6 bases and J by 1 base, with 16 bases left in between. From germline, CDR1 is ENHRY and CDR2 SYGVKD. CDR3 DNA: TGTGCCATCAGCGGGGGAGGCACCTCTTCTGGAAACACCATATATTTT. Translation gives CAISGGGTSSGNTIYF.

The chain has TRBV4-1 and TRBJ2-7; 15 bases fit TRBD2. Germline V gene data show CDR1 as MGHRA and CDR2 as YSYEKL. CDR3 length: 17 amino acids. V shed 1 base, J shed 1 base, and the junction held 2 bases outside the gene matches. The CDR3 reads CASSQAGLAGGSYEQYV. The CDR3 DNA reads TGCGCCAGCAGCCAAGCGGGACTAGCGGGAGGTTCCTACGAGCAGTACGTC.

This clonotype turned up a few times. This chain connects TRBV6-2 or TRBV6-3 to TRBJ2-1, with 11 bases matching TRBD2. V lost 6 bases and J lost 8; bases outside the gene matches: 9. The CDR3 consists of 15 residues. Germline CDR1 is MNHEY and CDR2 is SVGEGT. The CDR3 DNA follows: TGTGCCAGCAGCCGCCGACTAGCGGGACATTATGAGCAGTTCTTC. It yields the protein CASSRRLAGHYEQFF.

This clonotype has more than one count but fewer than ten. CDR3 protein: CSARRNSNQPQHF. As DNA, the CDR3 is TGCAGTGCTAGGAGGAACAGCAATCAGCCCCAGCATTTT. The V and J genes are TRBV20-1 and TRBJ1-5; D call uncertain. With 3 bases removed from V and 1 base from J, the gap between germline ends came to 7 bases. The CDR3 totals 13 residues. Looked up from germline, CDR1 is DFQATT and CDR2 is SNEGSKA (reference sequence).

This clonotype was seen more than once but under ten times. The V gene is TRBV21-1, the J gene TRBJ1-1. TRBV21-1 is flagged as a pseudogene. The CDR3 spans 15 residues. CDR3 coding DNA: TGTGCCAGCAGCAAATGTAGAGTAAGGGTGGTTGAAGCTTTCTTT. Amino acids: CASSKCRVRVVEAFF.

As DNA, the CDR3 is TGTGCCAGCAGCTTAGAGGCAGGACTCTATGGCTACACCTTC. As protein: CASSLEAGLYGYTF. The chain carries TRBV7-2 and TRBJ1-2, with D unclear. V shed 1 base and J shed 4 bases, with 10 bases lying between them. This CDR3 comprises 14 residues. Germline CDR1 is SGHTA and CDR2 is FQGNSA.

The chain links TRBV6-5 to TRBJ2-1, with 7 bases fitting TRBD1. CDR3 length: 13 residues. Germline V CDR1 and CDR2: MNHEY, SVGAGI. V shed 3 bases and J 8 bases; nucleotides not matched to a gene: 4. CDR3 coding DNA: TGTGCCAGCAGTTATAACAGGGGCCATGAGCAGTTCTTC. Translating it yields CASSYNRGHEQFF.

This clonotype was picked up one time. This rearrangement joins TRBV3-1 to TRBJ1-1, with a tentative D call TRBD1 (5 bases). Trimming pared 2 bases from V and 0 bases from J, leaving 10 bases between. This CDR3 is 15 amino acids long. CDR1 and CDR2 (germline): LGHDT, YNNKEL (reference sequence). CDR3 sequence reads: CASSQWRDVNTEAFF. The CDR3 DNA sequence: TGTGCCAGCAGCCAATGGAGGGACGTGAACACTGAAGCTTTCTTT.

A few counts support this clonotype. The chain joins TRBV20-1 to TRBJ1-6, with 8 bases aligning to TRBD1. The CDR3 contains 15 residues. Trimming took 6 bases from V and 2 from J; bases not matched to a gene: 6. Germline loops: CDR1 DFQATT, CDR2 SNEGSKA (reference sequence). CDR3 bases: TGCAGTGCGAGGACAGGGAGCCCCTATAATTCACCCCTCCACTTT. As protein: CSARTGSPYNSPLHF.

This clonotype turned up a few times. This chain connects TRBV27 to TRBJ2-1; weak D call: TRBD2 (6 bases). This CDR3 has 15 amino acids. Trimming left V 3 bases short and J 5 bases short, with 14 bases between. CDR1 and CDR2 from the germline V gene are MNHEY and SMNVEV (reference sequence). CDR3: CASSLPGTLNNEQFF. The CDR3 coding sequence is TGTGCCAGCAGTTTGCCCGGGACTCTAAACAATGAGCAGTTCTTC.

There are a few counts of this clonotype. V gene TRBV20-1 combines with J gene TRBJ2-3; D might be TRBD2 (6 bases). Deletions cut 5 bases from V and 6 bases from J, with 18 bases between. Germline CDR1 reads DFQATT; CDR2 reads SNEGSKA (reference sequence). The length of the CDR3 is 14 residues. The CDR3 region is CSALGGGVEDTQYF. The CDR3 DNA reads as TGCAGTGCTCTCGGAGGCGGGGTGGAGGATACGCAGTATTTT.

The chain has TRBV24-1 and TRBJ2-3, with D unresolved. The CDR3 sequence is 14 residues long. Per the germline V gene, CDR1 is KGHDR and CDR2 is SFDVKD. With 9 bases removed from V and 0 bases from J, the gap between germline ends came to 12 bases. The DNA for the CDR3 is TGTGCCACCGGGCAAACGTCTAGCACAGATACGCAGTATTTT. Protein sequence: CATGQTSSTDTQYF.